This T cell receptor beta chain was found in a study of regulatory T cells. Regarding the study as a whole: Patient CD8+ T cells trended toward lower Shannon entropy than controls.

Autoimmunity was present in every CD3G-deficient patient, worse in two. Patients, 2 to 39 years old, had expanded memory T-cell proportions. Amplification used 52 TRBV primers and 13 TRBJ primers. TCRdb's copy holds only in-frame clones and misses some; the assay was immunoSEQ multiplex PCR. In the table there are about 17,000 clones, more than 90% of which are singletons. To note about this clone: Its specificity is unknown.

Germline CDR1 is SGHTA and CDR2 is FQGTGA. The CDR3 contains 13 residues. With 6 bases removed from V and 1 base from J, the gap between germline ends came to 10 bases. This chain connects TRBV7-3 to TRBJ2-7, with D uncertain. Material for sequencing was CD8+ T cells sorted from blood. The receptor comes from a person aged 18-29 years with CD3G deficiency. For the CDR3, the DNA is TGTGCCAGCAGGTATCTTGGGTCCTACGAGCAGTACTTC. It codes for CASRYLGSYEQYF.